This is a list of T cell receptor beta chains from one sample in a study of CD4 T cells in relation to SARS-CoV-2 and coronaviruses. Data came from immunoSEQ multiplex PCR; TCRdb stores just in-frame clones and leaves some out. Among some 69,000 clones listed, approximately 94% were seen once. The sequenced material came from naive CD4+ T cells from PBMCs. All receptors come from a human donor in good health. Both conserved end residues are part of each CDR3. A D gene is named only where the DNA matches it firmly. Only part of the rows carry a size: once, few, many, or a class if the clone is expanded.

clone size: NA; J gene: TRBJ1-2; D gene: NA; V gene: TRBV9; CDR3 DNA: TGTGCCAGCAGCGCCCGATTCCCAAATCAGGGTTCTCACGAGCGGGACTATGGCTACACCTTC; CDR3 protein: CASSARFPNQGSHERDYGYTF
clone size: NA; J gene: TRBJ1-2; D gene: NA; V gene: TRBV6-5; CDR3 DNA: TGTGCCAGCAGTTACTCCAACGTGGCAGGGCATGGCTACACCTTC; CDR3 protein: CASSYSNVAGHGYTF
clone size: NA; J gene: TRBJ2-3; D gene: TRBD2; V gene: TRBV28; CDR3 DNA: TGTGCCAGCAGTTTAGTTTATAGCGGGGGCGGCACAGATACGCAGTATTTT; CDR3 protein: CASSLVYSGGGTDTQYF
clone size: NA; J gene: TRBJ1-1; D gene: NA; V gene: TRBV7-3; CDR3 DNA: TGTGCCAGCAGCCTCGGACAAAACACTGAAGCTTTCTTT; CDR3 protein: CASSLGQNTEAFF
clone size: NA; J gene: TRBJ2-1; D gene: TRBD2; V gene: TRBV7-8; CDR3 DNA: TGTGCCAGCAGCTTAGCTAGCGGGAACTACAATGAGCAGTTCTTC; CDR3 protein: CASSLASGNYNEQFF
clone size: NA; J gene: TRBJ2-5; D gene: NA; V gene: TRBV7-2; CDR3 DNA: TGTGCCAGCAGCTTAGGGGAAGAGACCCAGTACTTC; CDR3 protein: CASSLGEETQYF
clone size: NA; J gene: TRBJ1-1; D gene: NA; V gene: TRBV28; CDR3 DNA: TGTGCCAGCAGTTCGGGGCCGTTTACGGGAGAGCACACTGAAGCTTTCTTT; CDR3 protein: CASSSGPFTGEHTEAFF
clone size: NA; J gene: TRBJ1-5; D gene: TRBD1; V gene: TRBV19; CDR3 DNA: TGTGCCAGTAGTAGGGGGACAGGGAGGGATCAGCCCCAGCATTTT; CDR3 protein: CASSRGTGRDQPQHF
clone size: NA; J gene: TRBJ2-3; D gene: NA; V gene: TRBV4-1; CDR3 DNA: TGCGCCAGCAGCCGCGGGGACAGAAACACAGATACGCAGTATTTT; CDR3 protein: CASSRGDRNTDTQYF
clone size: NA; J gene: TRBJ1-5; D gene: NA; V gene: TRBV24-1; CDR3 DNA: TGTGCCACCAGTGATCCCAGGCGGGGTGATCAGCCCCAGCATTTT; CDR3 protein: CATSDPRRGDQPQHF
clone size: NA; J gene: TRBJ2-5; D gene: NA; V gene: TRBV5-4; CDR3 DNA: TGTGCCAGCAGCTCGACCTCGGGACTTACCCGAGAGACCCAGTACTTC; CDR3 protein: CASSSTSGLTRETQYF
clone size: NA; J gene: TRBJ2-1; D gene: NA; V gene: TRBV21-1; CDR3 DNA: TGTGCCAGCAGCAACATCAGGCGTAGCTCCTACAATGAGCAGTTCTTC; CDR3 protein: CASSNIRRSSYNEQFF
clone size: NA; J gene: TRBJ2-7; D gene: NA; V gene: TRBV28; CDR3 DNA: TGTGCCAGCAGTTTCCAGGGAGGAAAAGGCTACGAGCAGTACTTC; CDR3 protein: CASSFQGGKGYEQYF
clone size: NA; J gene: TRBJ1-4; D gene: NA; V gene: TRBV5-1; CDR3 DNA: TGCGCCAGCAGTCCCAGGGAAGTGGGGAATAATGAAAAACTGTTTTTT; CDR3 protein: CASSPREVGNNEKLFF
clone size: NA; J gene: TRBJ1-1; D gene: TRBD1; V gene: TRBV13; CDR3 DNA: TGTGCCAGCAGCTCCAAGGACAGGGTTCGAGCCACAGATCAGGCTTTCTTT; CDR3 protein: CASSSKDRVRATDQAFF
clone size: NA; J gene: TRBJ1-4; D gene: TRBD1; V gene: TRBV7-8; CDR3 DNA: TGTGCCAGCAGCTTAGGGGGACAGACTTTCGCAACTAATGAAAAACTGTTTTTT; CDR3 protein: CASSLGGQTFATNEKLFF
clone size: NA; J gene: TRBJ2-1; D gene: NA; V gene: TRBV5-1; CDR3 DNA: TGCGCCAGCAGCTCGGGGAGCTCCTACAATGAGCAGTTCTTC; CDR3 protein: CASSSGSSYNEQFF
clone size: NA; J gene: TRBJ2-5; D gene: NA; V gene: TRBV5-1; CDR3 DNA: TGCGCCAGCACAGGTAGACCCCCCCAAGAGACCCAGTACTTC; CDR3 protein: CASTGRPPQETQYF
clone size: NA; J gene: TRBJ2-7; D gene: NA; V gene: TRBV3-1/TRBV3-2; CDR3 DNA: TGTGCCAGCAGCCAAGGAGCCGGGATGTCTTACGAGCAGTACTTC; CDR3 protein: CASSQGAGMSYEQYF
clone size: NA; J gene: TRBJ2-7; D gene: NA; V gene: TRBV19; CDR3 DNA: TGTGCCAGTAGCAAGATACCCGGGCGGGCGGACTTCCCCTACGAGCAGTACTTC; CDR3 protein: CASSKIPGRADFPYEQYF
clone size: few; J gene: TRBJ2-1; D gene: TRBD1; V gene: TRBV7-9; CDR3 DNA: TGTGCCAGCAGCCTATCACAGGGGACAGGGGTAAATGAGCAGTTCTTC; CDR3 protein: CASSLSQGTGVNEQFF
clone size: NA; J gene: TRBJ1-6; D gene: TRBD1; V gene: TRBV4-2; CDR3 DNA: TGTGCCAGCAGGGGGGACAGCTTTAATTCACCCCTCCACTTT; CDR3 protein: CASRGDSFNSPLHF
clone size: NA; J gene: TRBJ2-3; D gene: NA; V gene: TRBV11-3; CDR3 DNA: TGTGCCAGCAGCTTAGCCGGGATTGGCACAGATACGCAGTATTTT; CDR3 protein: CASSLAGIGTDTQYF
clone size: NA; J gene: TRBJ2-5; D gene: TRBD2; V gene: TRBV5-4; CDR3 DNA: TGTGCCAGCAGCTTAATGACTAGCGGGAGGGGGACTGAGACCCAGTACTTC; CDR3 protein: CASSLMTSGRGTETQYF
clone size: NA; J gene: TRBJ2-1; D gene: NA; V gene: TRBV3-1/TRBV3-2; CDR3 DNA: TGTGCCAGCAGCCAAAGCCAACAGAGGGGGTACAATGAGCAGTTCTTC; CDR3 protein: CASSQSQQRGYNEQFF
clone size: once; J gene: TRBJ2-7; D gene: NA; V gene: TRBV12-2; CDR3 DNA: TGTGCAAGTCGCCCGGGGACAGGGCCTCCCTACGAGCAGTACTTC; CDR3 protein: CASRPGTGPPYEQYF
clone size: NA; J gene: TRBJ2-7; D gene: NA; V gene: TRBV4-2; CDR3 DNA: TGTGCCAGCAGTCGGGACCGATCCACCGTCTACGAGCAGTACTTC; CDR3 protein: CASSRDRSTVYEQYF
clone size: NA; J gene: TRBJ1-1; D gene: NA; V gene: TRBV4-1; CDR3 DNA: TGCGCCAGCAGCCCTTTTTTGACTGGGGGCACTGAAGCTTTCTTT; CDR3 protein: CASSPFLTGGTEAFF
clone size: NA; J gene: TRBJ2-3; D gene: NA; V gene: TRBV6-6; CDR3 DNA: TGTGCCAGCAGTATAGGACATTTCCCAGATACGCAGTATTTT; CDR3 protein: CASSIGHFPDTQYF
clone size: NA; J gene: TRBJ1-4; D gene: NA; V gene: TRBV18; CDR3 DNA: TGTGCCAGCTCACCACTGAACCCAACTAATGAAAAACTGTTTTTT; CDR3 protein: CASSPLNPTNEKLFF
clone size: NA; J gene: TRBJ1-1; D gene: NA; V gene: TRBV15; CDR3 DNA: TGTGCCACCAGCAGAGATCGGCAGGGGAACACTGAAGCTTTCTTT; CDR3 protein: CATSRDRQGNTEAFF
clone size: NA; J gene: TRBJ2-3; D gene: NA; V gene: TRBV18; CDR3 DNA: TGTGCCAGCTCAACCACAGCCCCCACGCAGTATTTT; CDR3 protein: CASSTTAPTQYF
clone size: NA; J gene: TRBJ1-6; D gene: NA; V gene: TRBV2; CDR3 DNA: TGTGCCAGCAGTGGAGACCCTAGTCCCACTAACTATAATTCACCCCTCCACTTT; CDR3 protein: CASSGDPSPTNYNSPLHF
clone size: once; J gene: TRBJ2-2; D gene: TRBD2; V gene: TRBV7-8; CDR3 DNA: TGTGCCAGCAGCACCCGACTAGCGGGCACCGGGGAGCTGTTTTTT; CDR3 protein: CASSTRLAGTGELFF
clone size: once; J gene: TRBJ2-4; D gene: TRBD2; V gene: TRBV15; CDR3 DNA: TGTGCCACCAGCAGAGACAGCGGGGTAGCCAAAAACATTCAGTACTTC; CDR3 protein: CATSRDSGVAKNIQYF
clone size: NA; J gene: TRBJ2-7; D gene: NA; V gene: TRBV18; CDR3 DNA: TGTGCCAGCTCACCACCGAGTACCTACGAGCAGTACTTC; CDR3 protein: CASSPPSTYEQYF
clone size: NA; J gene: TRBJ2-4; D gene: NA; V gene: TRBV24-1; CDR3 DNA: TGTGCCACCAGTGATAATGGGGCTGTCGGGTCCAAAAACATTCAGTACTTC; CDR3 protein: CATSDNGAVGSKNIQYF
clone size: NA; J gene: TRBJ1-4; D gene: NA; V gene: TRBV5-1; CDR3 DNA: TGCGCCAGCAGCTCCGACCGTCCAGATGAAAAACTGTTTTTT; CDR3 protein: CASSSDRPDEKLFF
clone size: NA; J gene: TRBJ2-1; D gene: NA; V gene: TRBV9; CDR3 DNA: TGTGCCAGCAGCAAAGGGGGCGGGACTGCGCCTCCTTCGCAGTTCTTC; CDR3 protein: CASSKGGGTAPPSQFF
clone size: NA; J gene: TRBJ1-2; D gene: NA; V gene: TRBV18; CDR3 DNA: TGTGCCAGCTCCTCAGGGGACTCCCTGACGGGCGGCTACACCTTC; CDR3 protein: CASSSGDSLTGGYTF
clone size: NA; J gene: TRBJ1-1; D gene: NA; V gene: TRBV27; CDR3 DNA: TGTGCCAGCAGTCCCAGGGGTACGTACACTGAAGCTTTCTTT; CDR3 protein: CASSPRGTYTEAFF
clone size: NA; J gene: TRBJ2-1; D gene: TRBD2; V gene: TRBV18; CDR3 DNA: TGTGCCAGCTCACCTATCCCGGGACTAGCGGTAAATGAGCAGTTCTTC; CDR3 protein: CASSPIPGLAVNEQFF
clone size: NA; J gene: TRBJ2-1; D gene: NA; V gene: TRBV4-1; CDR3 DNA: TGCGCCAGCAGCCAAGGGCTGACCAATGAGCAGTTCTTC; CDR3 protein: CASSQGLTNEQFF
clone size: NA; J gene: TRBJ2-7; D gene: TRBD2; V gene: TRBV7-3; CDR3 DNA: TGTGCCAGCAGCCCGAACGGACTAGCCGGAGTATACGAGCAGTACTTC; CDR3 protein: CASSPNGLAGVYEQYF
clone size: NA; J gene: TRBJ2-1; D gene: NA; V gene: TRBV5-1; CDR3 DNA: TGCGCCAGCAGCTTGGGCACTAGGGGCAATGAGCAGTTCTTC; CDR3 protein: CASSLGTRGNEQFF
clone size: NA; J gene: TRBJ2-2; D gene: TRBD2; V gene: TRBV19; CDR3 DNA: TGTGCCAGTATAGCGGGAGGGCCGATGGACACCGGGGAGCTGTTTTTT; CDR3 protein: CASIAGGPMDTGELFF
clone size: NA; J gene: TRBJ1-2; D gene: NA; V gene: TRBV4-1; CDR3 DNA: TGCGCCAGCAGCCCTGTGGGGGGAGGCGTGAACTATGGCTACACCTTC; CDR3 protein: CASSPVGGGVNYGYTF
clone size: NA; J gene: TRBJ1-1; D gene: NA; V gene: TRBV2; CDR3 DNA: TGTGCCAGCAGTGATCGGGTTAACACTGAAGCTTTCTTT; CDR3 protein: CASSDRVNTEAFF
clone size: NA; J gene: TRBJ1-1; D gene: TRBD1; V gene: TRBV19; CDR3 DNA: TGTGCCAGTAAAGGTCCAGGGGGGAACACTGAAGCTTTCTTT; CDR3 protein: CASKGPGGNTEAFF
clone size: NA; J gene: TRBJ1-2; D gene: NA; V gene: TRBV28; CDR3 DNA: TGTGCCAGCAGTACGGCGGGGCAGGGCCGGCAAGGCTACACCTTC; CDR3 protein: CASSTAGQGRQGYTF
clone size: NA; J gene: TRBJ2-7; D gene: TRBD2; V gene: TRBV19; CDR3 DNA: TGTGCCAGTAGTATAGACTCAGTAGGCCTTTTAGCGGGAAGGTACGAGCAGTACTTC; CDR3 protein: CASSIDSVGLLAGRYEQYF
clone size: NA; J gene: TRBJ1-1; D gene: TRBD1; V gene: TRBV5-1; CDR3 DNA: TGCGCCAGCAGCCGCAACACAGGGGAGACTGAAGCTTTCTTT; CDR3 protein: CASSRNTGETEAFF
clone size: NA; J gene: TRBJ2-4; D gene: TRBD2; V gene: TRBV3-1/TRBV3-2; CDR3 DNA: TGTGCCAGCAGCCAAGATCCTTGGACTAGCGGGAGGGGGGGCAAAAACATTCAGTACTTC; CDR3 protein: CASSQDPWTSGRGGKNIQYF
clone size: NA; J gene: TRBJ2-1; D gene: TRBD2; V gene: TRBV5-6; CDR3 DNA: TGTGCCAGCAGCTTGGTCAATAGCGGGATTGAGCAGTTCTTC; CDR3 protein: CASSLVNSGIEQFF
clone size: NA; J gene: TRBJ2-7; D gene: NA; V gene: TRBV18; CDR3 DNA: TGTGCCAGCTCACCTTCATTCGAGCAGTACTTC; CDR3 protein: CASSPSFEQYF
clone size: NA; J gene: TRBJ1-4; D gene: TRBD1; V gene: TRBV6-1; CDR3 DNA: TGTGCCAGCAGTGAATACGGGGACAGGGGTTATGAAAAACTGTTTTTT; CDR3 protein: CASSEYGDRGYEKLFF
clone size: NA; J gene: TRBJ1-1; D gene: NA; V gene: TRBV6-5; CDR3 DNA: TGTGCCAGCAATCAGATAGGTATCCCTGAAGCTTTCTTT; CDR3 protein: CASNQIGIPEAFF
clone size: NA; J gene: TRBJ2-7; D gene: NA; V gene: TRBV7-9; CDR3 DNA: TGTGCCAGCAGCCCCCGGGTAGCGGAATACTTCTTC; CDR3 protein: CASSPRVAEYFF